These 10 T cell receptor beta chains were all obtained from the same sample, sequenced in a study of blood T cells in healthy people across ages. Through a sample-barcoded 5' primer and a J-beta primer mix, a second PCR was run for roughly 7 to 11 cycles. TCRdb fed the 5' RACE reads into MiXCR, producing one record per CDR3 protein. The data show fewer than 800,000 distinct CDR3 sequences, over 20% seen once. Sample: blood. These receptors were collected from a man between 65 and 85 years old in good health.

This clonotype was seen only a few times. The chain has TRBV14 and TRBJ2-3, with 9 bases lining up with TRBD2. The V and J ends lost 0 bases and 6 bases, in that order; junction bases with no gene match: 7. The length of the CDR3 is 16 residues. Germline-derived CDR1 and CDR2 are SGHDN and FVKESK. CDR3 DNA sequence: TGTGCCAGCAGCCAAGATTTGCTAGCGGGAATGGATACGCAGTATTTT. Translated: CASSQDLLAGMDTQYF.

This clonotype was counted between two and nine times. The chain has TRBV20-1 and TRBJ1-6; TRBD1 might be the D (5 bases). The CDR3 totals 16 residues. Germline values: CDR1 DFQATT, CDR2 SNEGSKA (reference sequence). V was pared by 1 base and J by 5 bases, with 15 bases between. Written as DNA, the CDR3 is TGCAGTGCTAGAGTAAAAGCGGGGCAAAATAATTCACCCCTCCACTTT. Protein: CSARVKAGQNNSPLHF.

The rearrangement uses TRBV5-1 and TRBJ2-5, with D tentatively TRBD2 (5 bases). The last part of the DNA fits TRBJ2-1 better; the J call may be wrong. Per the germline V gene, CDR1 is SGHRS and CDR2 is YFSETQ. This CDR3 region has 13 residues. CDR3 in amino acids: CASSPGVDGEQFF. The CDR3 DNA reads TGCGCCAGCAGCCCCGGGGTAGATGGTGAGCAGTTCTTC.

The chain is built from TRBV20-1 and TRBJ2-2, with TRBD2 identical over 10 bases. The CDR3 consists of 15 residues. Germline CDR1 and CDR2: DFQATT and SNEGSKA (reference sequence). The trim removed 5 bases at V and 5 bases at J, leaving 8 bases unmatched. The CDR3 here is CSAPRTSGGTGELFF. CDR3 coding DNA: TGCAGTGCTCCAAGGACTAGCGGCGGGACCGGGGAGCTGTTTTTT.

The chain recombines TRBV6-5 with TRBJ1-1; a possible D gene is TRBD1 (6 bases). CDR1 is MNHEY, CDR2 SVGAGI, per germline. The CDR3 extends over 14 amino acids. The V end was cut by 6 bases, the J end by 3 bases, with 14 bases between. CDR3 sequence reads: CASRRTGRDTEAFF. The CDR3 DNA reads TGTGCCAGCAGAAGAACAGGGAGGGACACTGAAGCTTTCTTT.

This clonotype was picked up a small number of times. CDR3 nucleotides: TGTGCCAGCAGTGATACTCTAGCGGGATACTACGAGCAGTACTTC. Protein sequence: CASSDTLAGYYEQYF. The V gene is TRBV2, the J gene TRBJ2-7; TRBD2 agrees at 9 bases. This CDR3 contains 15 residues. Losses at the gene ends were 3 bases for V and 3 bases for J; bases not matched to a gene: 6. Germline CDR1 SNHLY, CDR2 FYNNEI.

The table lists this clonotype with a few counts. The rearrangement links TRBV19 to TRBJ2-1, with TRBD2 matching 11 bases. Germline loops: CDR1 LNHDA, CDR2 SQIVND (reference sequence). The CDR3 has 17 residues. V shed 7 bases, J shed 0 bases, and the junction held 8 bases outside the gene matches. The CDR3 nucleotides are TGTGCCAGTACCGGGACTAGCGGACCGAGCTCCTACAATGAGCAGTTCTTC. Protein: CASTGTSGPSSYNEQFF.

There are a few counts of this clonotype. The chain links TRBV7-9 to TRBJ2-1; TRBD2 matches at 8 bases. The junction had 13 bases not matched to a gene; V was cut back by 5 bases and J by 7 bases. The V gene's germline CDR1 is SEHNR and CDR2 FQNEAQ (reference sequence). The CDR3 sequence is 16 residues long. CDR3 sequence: CASSPKGLVFGNEQFF. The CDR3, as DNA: TGTGCCAGCAGCCCCAAGGGACTAGTTTTCGGGAATGAGCAGTTCTTC.

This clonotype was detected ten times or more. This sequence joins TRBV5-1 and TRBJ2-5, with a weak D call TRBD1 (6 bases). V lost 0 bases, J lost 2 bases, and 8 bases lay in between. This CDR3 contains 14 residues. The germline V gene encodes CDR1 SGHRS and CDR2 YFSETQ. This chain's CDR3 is CASSLGTAQETQYF. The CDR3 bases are TGCGCCAGCAGCTTGGGGACAGCTCAAGAGACCCAGTACTTC.

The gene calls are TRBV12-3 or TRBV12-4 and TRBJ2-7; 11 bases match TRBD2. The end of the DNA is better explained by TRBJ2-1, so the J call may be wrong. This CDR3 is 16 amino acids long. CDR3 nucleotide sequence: TGTGCCAGCAGGTACGCCCCGGGACTAGCGGACAATGAGCAGTTCTTC. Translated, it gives CASRYAPGLADNEQFF.